Shown below are 22 T cell receptor beta chains from a single sample sequenced in a study of Ad26.COV2.S vaccination and SARS-CoV-2 variants. Treatment denoted: roughly 20 received Ad26.COV2.S at low or high dose, single or two shots; about five received placebo; per-sample allocation not given. Following the first vaccine or placebo injection, samples were taken on day 63. Profiled with immunoSEQ multiplex PCR; TCRdb holds only in-frame clones, not every one. The data show about 330,000 clones, roughly nine tenths seen once. Sequences were derived from peripheral blood, sampled in a trial of Ad26.COV2.S vaccine versus placebo. The receptors stem from a person aged 18-65 years who received the Ad26.COV2.S COVID-19 vaccine or a placebo.

V is TRBV13 and J is TRBJ1-3; D remains ambiguous. This CDR3 spans 14 amino acids. V was cut by 5 bases and J by 0 bases, with 8 bases left in between. CDR1 PRHDT and CDR2 FYEKMQ come from the germline V gene (reference sequence). The CDR3 nucleotides are TGTGCCAGCAGCCAGGCCTTCTCTGGAAACACCATATATTTT. Its protein is CASSQAFSGNTIYF.

In its sample, this clone was seen once. In DNA, the CDR3 is TGTGCCAGCAGGGACGGAAGCTCTGGAAACACCATATATTTT. This gives the protein CASRDGSSGNTIYF. The chain uses TRBV2 and TRBJ1-3; D gene uncertain. Trimming cost V 6 bases and J 0 bases, with 9 bases left between them. This CDR3 spans 14 amino acids. The germline CDR1 and CDR2 sequences are SNHLY and FYNNEI.

The chain links TRBV27 to TRBJ1-6; D gene ambiguous. The CDR3 runs to 17 residues. Germline V gene sequence: CDR1 MNHEY, CDR2 SMNVEV (reference sequence). V was pared by 4 bases and J by 2 bases, with 15 bases between. CDR3 nucleotides: TGTGCCAGCAGTTACCCCTCCCGGGGAACCTATAATTCACCCCTCCACTTT. It encodes CASSYPSRGTYNSPLHF.

V and J are TRBV7-9 and TRBJ2-1, with a possible D match to TRBD2 (6 bases). Germline loops: CDR1 SEHNR, CDR2 FQNEAQ (reference sequence). The CDR3 length is 16 residues. Trimming took 5 bases from V and 8 from J, leaving 22 bases between them. Written as DNA, the CDR3 is TGTGCCAGCAGCCCTCTTCTAACGGGAGTCCCCTATGAGCAGTTCTTC. This translates into CASSPLLTGVPYEQFF.

The chain employs TRBV5-4 and TRBJ1-1; weak D call: TRBD1 (6 bases). The CDR3 length is 15 residues. Germline V gene sequence: CDR1 SGHNT, CDR2 YYREEE (reference sequence). Trimming left V 5 bases short and J 0 bases short, with 14 bases between. CDR3 DNA: TGTGCCAGCAGGTCCGGGGGGCGGATGAACACTGAAGCTTTCTTT. This sequence encodes CASRSGGRMNTEAFF.

This rearrangement joins TRBV28 to TRBJ2-7; 9 bases line up with TRBD2. The CDR3 is 16 residues long. V shed 5 bases and J 4 bases; nucleotides not matched to a gene: 12. CDR1 is MDHEN and CDR2 is SYDVKM in the germline V gene. The chain's CDR3 is CASSPLAGHPLYEQYV. The CDR3 nucleotides read TGTGCCAGCAGTCCTCTAGCGGGACACCCCCTATACGAGCAGTACGTC.

The rearrangement links TRBV9 to TRBJ1-1; D is ambiguous. This CDR3 region has 15 residues. The V gene's germline CDR1 is SGDLS and CDR2 YYNGEE. V was pared by 4 bases and J by 0 bases, with 13 bases between. The CDR3 DNA sequence: TGTGCCAGCAGCATCAGTAGGGAATTGAACACTGAAGCTTTCTTT. Amino acids: CASSISRELNTEAFF.

The rearrangement joins TRBV9 to TRBJ1-3, with D possibly being TRBD1 (5 bases). The CDR3 is 14 residues long. V gave up 3 bases and J gave up 0 bases, with 7 bases separating them. Germline V gene sequence: CDR1 SGDLS, CDR2 YYNGEE. The CDR3 protein is CASSAGLSGNTIYF. DNA of the CDR3: TGTGCCAGCAGCGCGGGGCTCTCTGGAAACACCATATATTTT.

This clone was counted once. The V and J genes are TRBV21-1 and TRBJ1-5; the tabulated D call, TRBD1, remains unverified against the DNA. TRBV21-1 is a pseudogene. The CDR3 is 16 residues long. Here the CDR3 reads CASSPQGTYSNQPQHF. As DNA, the CDR3 is TGTGCCAGCAGCCCACAGGGGACATATAGCAATCAGCCCCAGCATTTT.

The count of this clone is one. J is TRBJ1-2 and V is TRBV4-3; D remains ambiguous. Deletions cut 0 bases from V and 2 bases from J, with 4 bases between. The CDR3 covers 13 residues. The V gene's germline CDR1 is LGHNA and CDR2 YSLEER. CDR3 sequence: CASSQDRNYGYTF. Here the CDR3 DNA reads TGCGCCAGCAGCCAAGACAGAAACTATGGCTACACCTTC.

The chain recombines TRBV7-6 with TRBJ1-1; possible D gene TRBD1, 5 bases. The CDR3 runs to 14 residues. V gave up 5 bases and J gave up 5 bases, with 15 bases separating them. From germline, CDR1 is SGHVS and CDR2 FNYEAQ. CDR3 DNA sequence: TGTGCCAGCAGCCCCGGACCGGGGGGAACTGAAGCTTTCTTT. Translation gives CASSPGPGGTEAFF.

The J gene is TRBJ1-2, the V gene TRBV19; 7 bases fit TRBD1. V dropped 5 bases and J dropped 4; count of bases not matched to a gene: 19. The CDR3 is 18 residues long. Germline CDR1 and CDR2: LNHDA and SQIVND (reference sequence). In DNA, the CDR3 is TGTGCCAGTAGTTTTGCTGGGACAGAGAAACTTCCTGCCTATGGCTACACCTTC. Translating gives CASSFAGTEKLPAYGYTF.

V usage is TRBV18 and J usage is TRBJ1-1, with D uncertain. The CDR3 is made up of 16 amino acids. Germline V gene data show CDR1 as KGHSH and CDR2 as LQKENI. Trimming removed 5 bases from V and 1 base from J, with 17 bases in between. CDR3 sequence (DNA): TGTGCCAGCTCAATGGGCAGCGGCCCCTCGAACACTGAAGCTTTCTTT. This gives the protein CASSMGSGPSNTEAFF. The variable domain in full, with the rest retrieved from reference TRBV18 and TRBJ1-1, is NAGVMQNPRHLVRRRGQEARLRCSPMKGHSHVYWYRQLPEEGLKFMVYLQKENIIDESGMPKERFSAEFPKEGPSILRIQQVVRGDSAAYFCASSMGSGPSNTEAFFGQGTRLTVV.

CDR3 nucleotide sequence: TGTGCCAGCAATTCAGGGGTTGGAACTTTCTTT. It yields the protein CASNSGVGTFF. V usage is TRBV6-5 and J usage is TRBJ1-1, with D possibly being TRBD1 (6 bases). The CDR3 consists of 11 residues. Between the trimmed V and J ends, which lost 7 bases and 12 bases, there was a span of 15 bases. Germline values: CDR1 MNHEY, CDR2 SVGAGI.

This clone has only one observation. V gene TRBV18 combines with J gene TRBJ2-1; either TRBD1 or TRBD2 may supply D (5 bases each). The germline V gene encodes CDR1 KGHSH and CDR2 LQKENI. V gave up 1 base and J gave up 9 bases, with 13 bases separating them. The CDR3 extends over 14 amino acids. The chain's CDR3 is CASSPRQGGGEQFF. The CDR3 DNA is TGTGCCAGCTCACCACGCCAGGGTGGAGGTGAGCAGTTCTTC.

The CDR3: CASSPVIITPIYF. CDR3 coding DNA: TGTGCCAGCTCACCAGTGATCATTACTCCCATATATTTT. This chain uses TRBV18 with TRBJ1-3; no clear D. Germline loops: CDR1 KGHSH, CDR2 LQKENI. The V and J ends lost 2 bases and 11 bases respectively, with 13 bases between them. The CDR3 covers 13 residues.

J is TRBJ2-3 and V is TRBV9; 7 bases match TRBD2. The germline gives CDR1 SGDLS, CDR2 YYNGEE. The CDR3 contains 16 residues. V was clipped by 2 bases and J by 1 base; unmatched bases: 7. CDR3 sequence reads: CASSVRTSVGTDTQYF. CDR3 DNA sequence: TGTGCCAGCAGCGTTAGAACTAGCGTAGGCACAGATACGCAGTATTTT.

The V and J genes are TRBV6-1 and TRBJ1-2; D is possibly TRBD1 (6 bases). The CDR3 runs to 15 residues. Trimming left V 2 bases short and J 1 base short, with 11 bases between. Per the germline V gene, CDR1 is MNHNS and CDR2 is SASEGT. The CDR3 DNA reads TGTGCCAGCAGTGAATCACCGGACAGTAACTATGGCTACACCTTC. Residues: CASSESPDSNYGYTF.

The chain is built from TRBV28 and TRBJ1-2; D not certain. V dropped 3 bases and J dropped 4 bases, with 6 bases sitting between them. Germline values: CDR1 MDHEN, CDR2 SYDVKM. This CDR3 is 12 amino acids long. This CDR3 is CASSLRAYGYTF. The CDR3 DNA reads TGTGCCAGCAGTTTGAGAGCCTATGGCTACACCTTC.

This clone was seen a single time. CDR3 DNA: TGTGCCAGCAGCACCCGAGAGTGGGGGACAGAAGCTTTCTTT. This gives the protein CASSTREWGTEAFF. The V gene is TRBV9, the J gene TRBJ1-1, with TRBD1 as a possible D gene (6 bases). Germline loops: CDR1 SGDLS, CDR2 YYNGEE. Trimming pared 4 bases from V and 8 bases from J, leaving 18 bases between. The CDR3 is made up of 14 amino acids.

This chain connects TRBV29-1 to TRBJ1-2; D call uncertain. There are 13 residues in the CDR3. Germline CDR1 and CDR2: SQVTM and ANQGSEA. V was trimmed by 5 bases and J by 0 bases, leaving 10 bases between them. The CDR3 coding sequence is TGCAGCGTTTTGCTGGTTACTAACTATGGCTACACCTTC. It yields the protein CSVLLVTNYGYTF.

The chain is built from TRBV7-6 and TRBJ2-7, with 9 bases that match TRBD1. The germline CDR1 and CDR2 sequences are SGHVS and FNYEAQ. The CDR3 has 15 residues. V lost 3 bases and J lost 3; bases outside the gene matches: 6. The CDR3 sequence: CASSFDPGQGYEQYF. The DNA of the CDR3 is TGTGCCAGCAGCTTTGATCCGGGACAGGGCTACGAGCAGTACTTC.